This record covers a single T cell receptor beta chain. This CDR3 is built from 15 residues. Unmatched junction bases numbered 5, after V lost 4 bases and J lost 3 bases. Germline loops: CDR1 MNHEY, CDR2 SMNVEV (reference sequence). This entry is derived from a study of blood T cell repertoires in COVID-19. In the study overall: There were acute and convalescent COVID-19 samples, and they came from the United States, Italy and Spain. PBMCs, B-cell-depleted T cells, or T cells provided the cDNA or gDNA that made up the material.

Under the authors' procedure: By means of reference gene primer amplification, nucleated cell counts were estimated. Profiled with immunoSEQ multiplex PCR; TCRdb holds only in-frame clones, not every one. V, J and clone size are taken as reported in that table, and D and trimming were inferred from the DNA itself. The sample lists about 70,000 clones; approximately 85% were seen once. The chain uses TRBV27 and TRBJ2-7; 11 nucleotides agree with TRBD1. This TCR derives from a man aged 80 or over with acute or convalescent COVID-19. The sequencing input was peripheral blood. The CDR3 region has the DNA TGTGCCAGCAGTTCACGGACAGGGGGCAACTACGAGCAGTACTTC. It codes for CASSSRTGGNYEQYF.